This T cell receptor (beta chain) was profiled in a study of CD8+ T cells in alopecia areata. Isolated RNA was reverse transcribed into cDNA used as the sequencing template. Assay: immunoSEQ multiplex PCR; the TCRdb copy retains only in-frame clones and omits some. The repertoire holds about 110,000 clones, with around 59% as singletons. General study results and limits: Scalp samples also yield sequences of resident alphabeta T cells from normal skin. An increase in clonality over normal scalp was evident in lesional scalp, especially alopecia totalis/universalis.

Regarding this clone: Its antigen is not identified.

Germline CDR1 reads GTSNPN; CDR2 reads SVGIG (reference sequence). There are 14 residues in the CDR3. Germline trimming cut 3 bases from V and 6 bases from J; bases unmatched to any gene: 7. The V gene is TRBV30, the J gene TRBJ1-5; TRBD1 matches 8 bases. The TCR was taken from a human donor in good health. The material sequenced was CD8+ T cells sorted from blood. In nucleotides, the CDR3 is TGTGCCTGGAGACCAGGGGGCGCGGGTCAGCCCCAGCATTTT. As protein: CAWRPGGAGQPQHF.